These T cell receptor beta chains were read from a single sample in a study of PD-1 blockade in classical Hodgkin lymphoma. The repertoire was sequenced with immunoSEQ multiplex PCR; TCRdb's copy has only in-frame clones and lacks some. This table has 25,000 to 30,000 clones, over 75% appearing once. The source material was peripheral blood mononuclear cells (PBMCs), sampled before the fourth cycle of nivolumab. These receptors all stem from a human donor with classical Hodgkin lymphoma. The conserved cysteine and the conserved F or W are not part of the CDR3 here. D genes are given only for firm matches.

d_gene: NA
len: 11
v_gene: TRBV19
j_gene: TRBJ1-1
CDR3aa: ASSIDLSTEAF

d_gene: NA
len: 12
v_gene: TRBV7-2
j_gene: TRBJ1-1
CDR3aa: ASSFGGRESEAF

d_gene: TRBD1
len: 14
v_gene: TRBV19
j_gene: TRBJ1-6
CDR3aa: ASSPLAGDRNSPLH

d_gene: NA
len: 10
v_gene: TRBV18
j_gene: TRBJ2-2
CDR3aa: ATTVYTGELF

d_gene: NA
len: 11
v_gene: TRBV7-3
j_gene: TRBJ2-7
CDR3aa: ASSASAIREQY

d_gene: NA
len: 14
v_gene: TRBV7-9
j_gene: TRBJ2-2
CDR3aa: ASSSWTSQRGGELF

d_gene: NA
len: 12
v_gene: TRBV6-5
j_gene: TRBJ1-5
CDR3aa: ASSYNVGNQPQH

d_gene: NA
len: 16
v_gene: TRBV4-3
j_gene: TRBJ2-3
CDR3aa: ASSPDRARGASTDTQY

d_gene: TRBD2
len: 13
v_gene: TRBV2
j_gene: TRBJ2-7
CDR3aa: ASRLFTAGAYEQY

d_gene: NA
len: 9
v_gene: TRBV5-1
j_gene: TRBJ2-5
CDR3aa: ASSLQETQY

d_gene: TRBD1
len: 16
v_gene: TRBV7-9
j_gene: TRBJ1-2
CDR3aa: ASSFFNTGTGSNYGYT

d_gene: NA
len: 11
v_gene: TRBV7-2
j_gene: TRBJ1-3
CDR3aa: ASTPGDGNTIY

d_gene: NA
len: 12
v_gene: TRBV4-1
j_gene: TRBJ2-5
CDR3aa: ASSQVAGVETQY

d_gene: NA
len: 13
v_gene: TRBV6-6
j_gene: TRBJ2-1
CDR3aa: ASSGGSPGYNEQF

d_gene: NA
len: 10
v_gene: TRBV15
j_gene: TRBJ2-2
CDR3aa: ATILGTGELF

d_gene: NA
len: 14
v_gene: TRBV4-1
j_gene: TRBJ1-3
CDR3aa: ASSLSGYQAGNTIY

d_gene: TRBD1
len: 10
v_gene: TRBV19
j_gene: TRBJ1-2
CDR3aa: ASSGPGGGYT

d_gene: TRBD2
len: 12
v_gene: TRBV5-1
j_gene: TRBJ2-1
CDR3aa: ASGVSGGHNEQF

d_gene: NA
len: 14
v_gene: TRBV23-1
j_gene: TRBJ1-4
CDR3aa: ASSLIGGQINEKLF

d_gene: NA
len: 10
v_gene: TRBV5-4
j_gene: TRBJ2-3
CDR3aa: ASSLGSDTQY

d_gene: NA
len: 12
v_gene: TRBV16
j_gene: TRBJ2-7
CDR3aa: ASSGRGSTYEQY

d_gene: NA
len: 12
v_gene: TRBV6-4
j_gene: TRBJ2-3
CDR3aa: ASSDSPGTDTQY

d_gene: NA
len: 12
v_gene: TRBV14
j_gene: TRBJ2-3
CDR3aa: ASSQVGTTDTQY

d_gene: NA
len: 11
v_gene: TRBV19
j_gene: TRBJ1-5
CDR3aa: ASSISGNQPQH

d_gene: TRBD2
len: 15
v_gene: TRBV4-2
j_gene: TRBJ2-4
CDR3aa: ASSRTSGGLAKNIQY

d_gene: NA
len: 14
v_gene: TRBV27
j_gene: TRBJ2-3
CDR3aa: ASNEQTSTRTDTQY

d_gene: TRBD1
len: 12
v_gene: TRBV2
j_gene: TRBJ2-7
CDR3aa: ASSPGQIPLEQY

d_gene: TRBD2
len: 12
v_gene: TRBV18
j_gene: TRBJ2-1
CDR3aa: ASSPQRDHNEQF

d_gene: TRBD1
len: 16
v_gene: TRBV19
j_gene: TRBJ2-6
CDR3aa: ASSIVTGQTAGANVLT

d_gene: TRBD1
len: 13
v_gene: TRBV9
j_gene: TRBJ1-2
CDR3aa: ASSVGTGDNYGYT

d_gene: TRBD1
len: 11
v_gene: TRBV18
j_gene: TRBJ2-1
CDR3aa: ASSPDRANEQF

d_gene: TRBD1
len: 12
v_gene: TRBV7-9
j_gene: TRBJ2-1
CDR3aa: ASSSTGLEGEQF

d_gene: TRBD1
len: 13
v_gene: TRBV6-1
j_gene: TRBJ1-1
CDR3aa: ASSTTGGGGTEAF

d_gene: NA
len: 12
v_gene: TRBV6-5
j_gene: TRBJ2-7
CDR3aa: ASSYLTGKNEQY

d_gene: NA
len: 9
v_gene: TRBV6-1
j_gene: TRBJ1-1
CDR3aa: ASRGYTEAF

d_gene: NA
len: 13
v_gene: TRBV11-2
j_gene: TRBJ1-5
CDR3aa: ASSLEFDSNQPQH

d_gene: NA
len: 10
v_gene: TRBV19
j_gene: TRBJ2-7
CDR3aa: ASSIDRHEQY

d_gene: NA
len: 15
v_gene: TRBV7-6
j_gene: TRBJ2-7
CDR3aa: ASSLPHGDSYPYEQY

d_gene: TRBD1
len: 16
v_gene: TRBV6-1
j_gene: TRBJ2-5
CDR3aa: ASSEDLTDRARTETQY

d_gene: NA
len: 11
v_gene: TRBV6-5
j_gene: TRBJ1-2
CDR3aa: ASSLDSSNGYT

d_gene: TRBD2
len: 14
v_gene: TRBV4-1
j_gene: TRBJ2-1
CDR3aa: ASSQEGTSGWNEQF

d_gene: TRBD2
len: 14
v_gene: TRBV4-3
j_gene: TRBJ2-1
CDR3aa: ASSQVPSGGANEQF

d_gene: TRBD2
len: 15
v_gene: TRBV10-3
j_gene: TRBJ2-3
CDR3aa: AIMSSYASGARNTQY